This T cell receptor (beta chain) was retrieved from a study of naive and memory T cell subsets. Points from the study as a whole: Activation and differentiation may alter RNA-based TCR counts. Findings for naive and memory subsets could not be checked against ground truth.

The CDR3 has 15 amino acids. The germline V and J ends were trimmed by 1 base and 4 bases, with 14 bases remaining between them. The table lists this clonotype with many counts. Its antigen remains unidentified. An equimolar mix of two oligonucleotides served as the beta constant-region primer for TRBC1 and TRBC2. A 12-nucleotide UMI and the SP2 primer were added to the cDNA 3' end by oligonucleotide ligation. Nested alpha and beta constant-region primers with the SP2 primer drove four PCR rounds on ligated cDNA. Each CDR3 protein gets one entry after TCRdb re-called the UMI-ligation and nested PCR reads with MiXCR. Here the sample spans approximately 89,000 distinct CDR3 sequences, roughly 7.3% being singletons.

Specimen: central memory CD4+ T cells from blood. The receptor comes from a human donor in good health. This chain connects TRBV12-3 or TRBV12-4 to TRBJ2-7; either TRBD1 or TRBD2 may fit D (5 bases each). The CDR3 DNA follows: TGTGCCAGCAGTTTAGTGGGGGACGGCGGGTACGAGCAGTACTTC. This translates into CASSLVGDGGYEQYF.